This T cell receptor (beta chain) was identified in a study of Ad26.COV2.S vaccination and SARS-CoV-2 variants. Study-wide context: A participant enrolled in the COV1001 Ad26.COV2.S trial arm provided the sample.

Noted treatment: around 19 received Ad26.COV2.S at low or high dose, single or two shots; about 5 received placebo; per-sample allocation not given. At day 63 after the first vaccine or placebo injection, samples were drawn. Participants' vaccine, an Ad26 vector, delivered Wuhan-strain SARS-CoV-2 spike. Profiled with immunoSEQ multiplex PCR; TCRdb holds only in-frame clones, not every one. The sample has about 350,000 clones, 70% to 90% seen once. The CDR3 is made up of 16 amino acids. V dropped 5 bases and J dropped 4 bases, with 19 bases sitting between them. Germline-derived CDR1 and CDR2 are WNHNN and SYGVQD (reference sequence). This clone is a singleton in its sample. Its antigen is still unknown. Study-wide results and caveats: The study found similar non-spike TCR breadth in vaccine and placebo recipients.

This TCR was sampled from a person between 18 and 65 years old who received the Ad26.COV2.S COVID-19 vaccine or a placebo. This rearrangement joins TRBV10-1 to TRBJ2-3; D ambiguous. Sequenced here: peripheral blood, sampled in a trial of Ad26.COV2.S vaccine versus placebo. The CDR3 nucleotides read TGCGCCAGCAGTTCCCGGTACCATAGCTCGCCAGATACGCAGTATTTT. It yields the protein CASSSRYHSSPDTQYF.